Sequencing of this TCR beta chain was carried out in a study of blood T cell repertoires in COVID-19. Study summary: Material from acute and convalescent COVID-19 was sourced from the United States, Italy and Spain.

Assay: immunoSEQ multiplex PCR; the TCRdb copy retains only in-frame clones and omits some. The table lists under 250,000 clones, 87% of them singletons, with 2.6% in the top ten. Germline V gene data show CDR1 as SQVTM and CDR2 as ANQGSEA. Between the trimmed V and J ends, which lost 3 bases and 7 bases, there was a span of 18 bases. The CDR3 is 14 amino acids. The sequence was obtained from a woman aged 25 to 39 with acute COVID-19. The V call is TRBV29-1, the J call TRBJ2-5; D gene ambiguous. Material for sequencing was PBMCs or T cells enriched from blood (not recorded which). This CDR3 is CSVDPGSPSRTQYF. CDR3 DNA sequence: TGCAGCGTTGATCCCGGGTCACCGTCAAGGACCCAGTACTTC.